This T cell receptor (beta chain) is drawn from a study of blood T cell repertoires in COVID-19 (TCRdb year 2020). Some background on the complete study: Collaborator samples came from the United States, Italy and Spain and covered acute and convalescent phases of COVID-19. Subjects who had been exposed to COVID-19, were actively infected with it, or had recovered from it provided the deeply sampled blood TCRbeta repertoires that made up the dataset. The samples were drawn from the first 160 participants of the ongoing ImmuneRACE study and from over a thousand subjects provided by 6 global collaborators. Where available, HLA class I and class II types were taken from metadata supplied by the sample provider and were not determined by assay-based typing. The material from the prospective study consisted of cDNA or gDNA derived from T cells, B-cell-depleted T cells, or PBMCs. Sample metadata almost always included a de-identified subject ID, COVID-19 status, age in years and sex. The repertoires were released in a freely available public database meant as a resource for research on the immune response to SARS-CoV-2.

Only a few counts were recorded for this clone. The antigen this receptor binds is unknown. No base quality information exists; no much larger clone differs at one position. Collaborating institutions collected whole blood in K2EDTA tubes following their own protocols. For TCRbeta analysis, collaborator samples were shipped as frozen whole blood, as isolated PBMCs, or as DNA extracted from either sample type. Points the paper makes about the study in general: The quantity of clinical and demographic metadata differed by source and by participant and was supplied without curation.

The CDR3 covers 15 residues, taking in both the cysteine and the phenylalanine. Of all the DNA, just the CDR3 is kept, 45 bases in frame from base 1. V and J lose 8 bases and 3 bases, and a span of 17 bases separates them. CDR1 and CDR2 are drawn from the germline V gene: MNHEY, SVGAGI. TCRbeta CDR3 regions were amplified from genomic DNA using the immunoSEQ Assay, a bias-controlled multiplex PCR. In the authors' own workflow: Nucleated cell counts per sample were estimated from amplification of reference gene primers within the assay. To quantify the absolute abundance of each unique TCRbeta CDR3 rearrangement, sequence reads were collapsed and filtered. For each sample, productive Simpson clonality was calculated by taking the square root of Simpson's diversity index across productive rearrangements. TCRdb took over this immuneACCESS table, retaining in-frame rearrangements with V and J assigned. Such tables are incomplete; in checked studies, under half of the missing clones stem from an unresolved V gene, and the remainder is unexplained. Clonal size and the V and J genes are those of that table, whereas D and trimming came from the DNA. This sample comprises some 90,000 clones, roughly 83% of them detected only once. The ten largest clones add up to about 10% of the sample.

The TCR sequence derives from a human donor in a cohort sampled during active COVID-19. The chain was built from TRBV6-5 and TRBJ1-5; no confident D gene assignment can be made. Material: peripheral blood. Read as DNA, the sequence is TGTGCCAGCGAGCCTGTGGCAGGTTTCAATCAGCCCCAGCATTTT. Translated, it gives CASEPVAGFNQPQHF.